Below are 24 T cell receptor beta chains sequenced from a single sample in a study of T cells in Graves' hyperthyroidism and ophthalmopathy. Amplified TCR beta CDR3 regions derived from RNA transcripts. A first-round RT-PCR of the TCR CDR3 used the HTBI primer set. TCRdb itself ran the multiplex PCR reads through MiXCR, one entry per CDR3 protein. The table shows hundreds of thousands of distinct CDR3 sequences, with over 15% occurring only once. The sequenced sample consisted of blood. All receptors come from a woman between 18 and 30 years old with Graves' hyperthyroidism.

This clonotype was detected only a few times. V usage is TRBV3-1 and J usage is TRBJ1-2, with 10 bases matching TRBD1. CDR1 and CDR2 from the germline V gene are LGHDT and YNNKEL (reference sequence). The CDR3 covers 17 residues. After removal of 1 base from V and 6 bases from J, the junction contained 11 bases not matched to a gene. CDR3 bases: TGTGCCAGCAGCCAAGGAGGTGGGACAGGGGTCCCCCATGGCTACACCTTC. This translates into CASSQGGGTGVPHGYTF.

The chain recombines TRBV28 with TRBJ2-7, with D perhaps TRBD1 or TRBD2 (5 bases each). With 5 bases removed from V and 3 bases from J, the gap between germline ends came to 17 bases. The CDR3 contains 15 residues. The germline gives CDR1 MDHEN, CDR2 SYDVKM. CDR3 in amino acids: CASSPGLADLYEQYF. As DNA, the CDR3 is TGTGCCAGCAGTCCGGGGCTAGCCGATCTCTACGAGCAGTACTTC.

In this sample, this clonotype turned up many times. The chain has TRBV5-5 and TRBJ2-5; D remains ambiguous. This CDR3 contains 13 residues. The germline CDR1 and CDR2 sequences are SGHKS and YYEKEE (reference sequence). Trimming stripped 1 base from V and 5 bases from J, with 9 bases between. Written as DNA, the CDR3 is TGTGCCAGCAGCTTGAGTGGGGTGGAGACCCAGTACTTC. The encoded protein is CASSLSGVETQYF.

V usage is TRBV19 and J usage is TRBJ2-7; 8 bases fit TRBD2. The V gene's germline CDR1 is LNHDA and CDR2 SQIVND (reference sequence). This CDR3 spans 14 amino acids. Losses at the gene ends were 3 bases for V and 0 bases for J; bases not matched to a gene: 1. The CDR3 spells CASSMSGSSYEQYF. The CDR3 DNA reads as TGTGCCAGTAGTATGAGCGGGAGCTCCTACGAGCAGTACTTC.

This clonotype was seen ten or more times. This chain links TRBV2 with TRBJ2-3, with 9 bases identical to TRBD1. The germline gives CDR1 SNHLY, CDR2 FYNNEI. The CDR3 length is 15 residues. Trimming at V came to 5 bases and at J to 2 bases, leaving 5 bases not matched to a gene. The CDR3 is CASSYRGLTTDTQYF. CDR3 in DNA: TGTGCCAGCAGTTACAGGGGGCTTACCACAGATACGCAGTATTTT.

The chain employs TRBV19 and TRBJ1-5, with TRBD1 matching 8 bases. In germline, CDR1 is LNHDA, CDR2 SQIVND (reference sequence). The CDR3 consists of 14 residues. V lost 7 bases and J lost 5; bases outside the gene matches: 7. CDR3 nucleotides: TGTGCCAGTAATGTCGACAGGGGCGATCAGCCCCAGCATTTT. Encoded protein: CASNVDRGDQPQHF.

This clonotype was observed many times. The V and J genes are TRBV9 and TRBJ1-2, with 7 bases fitting TRBD1. CDR1 and CDR2 (germline): SGDLS, YYNGEE. The trim removed 0 bases at V and 8 bases at J, leaving 1 base unmatched. The CDR3 length is 12 residues. CDR3 residues: CASSVGTGGYTF. CDR3 coding DNA: TGTGCCAGCAGCGTAGGGACAGGAGGCTACACCTTC.

The CDR3 reads CASSLFPGAAFF. The DNA for the CDR3 is TGTGCCAGCAGCTTATTTCCGGGGGCAGCTTTCTTT. The genes are TRBV7-9 and TRBJ1-1; TRBD1 might be the D (6 bases). The CDR3 has 12 residues. V shed 2 bases and J shed 10 bases, with 11 bases lying between them. Germline V gives CDR1 SEHNR, CDR2 FQNEAQ (reference sequence).

This clonotype has only a few counts. The chain couples TRBV11-2 to TRBJ2-5; weak D call: TRBD1 (6 bases). Trimming cost V 5 bases and J 13 bases, with 14 bases left between them. The germline V gene has CDR1 SGHAT and CDR2 FQNNGV. The CDR3 contains 11 residues. In DNA, the CDR3 is TGTGCCAGCAGCCTCACCGGGACAAGGTACTTC. Amino acid sequence: CASSLTGTRYF.

There are many counts of this clonotype. This chain connects TRBV7-2 to TRBJ1-1; D unresolved. From germline, CDR1 is SGHTA and CDR2 FQGNSA. Trimming stripped 4 bases from V and 0 bases from J, with 12 bases between. The CDR3 spans 15 residues. The CDR3 here is CASSSVDAMNTEAFF. The CDR3 nucleotides are TGTGCCAGCAGCTCTGTTGACGCGATGAACACTGAAGCTTTCTTT.

This clonotype came up many times. This rearrangement joins TRBV20-1 to TRBJ1-5; D gene ambiguous. Germline assignment: CDR1 DFQATT and CDR2 SNEGSKA (reference sequence). The CDR3 runs 14 residues. Trimming pared 5 bases from V and 0 bases from J, leaving 11 bases between. The CDR3 DNA reads TGCAGTGCTGCCATGGGCAGTAGCAATCAGCCCCAGCATTTT. Encoded protein: CSAAMGSSNQPQHF.

This clonotype was recorded many times. The chain links TRBV7-9 to TRBJ2-2, with D possibly TRBD1 on 5 matching bases. Looked up from germline, CDR1 is SEHNR and CDR2 is FQNEAQ (reference sequence). Trimming removed 2 bases at V and 1 base at J, with 11 bases between. The CDR3 is 16 residues long. The DNA for the CDR3 is TGTGCCAGCAGCTTACCGGACACTCAGAACACCGGGGAGCTGTTTTTT. Its translation is CASSLPDTQNTGELFF.

The V gene is TRBV3-1, the J gene TRBJ2-1; 11 bases agree with TRBD2. The germline CDR1 and CDR2 sequences are LGHDT and YNNKEL (reference sequence). J was trimmed by 9 bases and V by 1 base; bases with no gene match: 14. The CDR3 is made up of 18 amino acids. CDR3 amino acids: CASSQAYGTSGVGGEQFF. The CDR3 coding sequence is TGTGCCAGCAGCCAAGCCTACGGGACTAGCGGAGTAGGGGGTGAGCAGTTCTTC.

V and J are TRBV7-9 and TRBJ1-4; 10 bases match TRBD1. V lost 11 bases, J lost 7 bases, and 13 bases stayed unmatched. CDR3 length: 15 residues. In germline, CDR1 is SEHNR, CDR2 FQNEAQ (reference sequence). The CDR3 loop reads CACSPGTGVFEKLFF. Here the CDR3 DNA reads TGTGCCTGTTCTCCGGGGACAGGGGTATTTGAAAAACTGTTTTTT.

The genes are TRBV9 and TRBJ1-5; TRBD1 might be the D (5 bases). Germline CDR1 is SGDLS and CDR2 is YYNGEE. The CDR3 runs to 15 residues. Trimming removed 0 bases at V and 7 bases at J, with 14 bases between. CDR3: CASSVEVAKGQPQHF. The CDR3 DNA follows: TGTGCCAGCAGCGTAGAAGTCGCAAAGGGGCAGCCCCAGCATTTT.

The chain carries TRBV7-9 and TRBJ2-5; D is possibly TRBD1 (6 bases). The CDR3 is made up of 14 amino acids. Trimming left V 3 bases short and J 2 bases short, with 10 bases between. Germline values: CDR1 SEHNR, CDR2 FQNEAQ (reference sequence). The CDR3 loop reads CASSFRQGQETQYF. The CDR3 region has the DNA TGTGCCAGCAGCTTCCGGCAGGGGCAAGAGACCCAGTACTTC.

This clonotype was counted at least ten times. The chain uses TRBV6-2 or TRBV6-3 and TRBJ1-5; the D gene is possibly TRBD1 (5 bases). The V end lost 6 bases, the J end lost 7 bases, and 16 bases lay between the germline ends. In germline, CDR1 is MNHEY, CDR2 SVGEGT. This CDR3 has 14 amino acids. CDR3 nucleotide sequence: TGTGCCAGCAGACTTGGAGGGGCCAGCCAGCCCCAGCATTTT. This gives the protein CASRLGGASQPQHF.

This clonotype was seen ten or more times. The gene calls are TRBV7-9 and TRBJ1-5; 12 nucleotides match TRBD1. The CDR3 runs 18 residues. Germline CDR1 reads SEHNR; CDR2 reads FQNEAQ (reference sequence). V gave up 5 bases and J gave up 0 bases; unmatched junction bases: 8. CDR3 nucleotide sequence: TGTGCCAGCAGCCCCGGGACAGGGGGCCCTAATAGCAATCAGCCCCAGCATTTT. Protein: CASSPGTGGPNSNQPQHF.

This clonotype came up many times. The rearrangement uses TRBV7-2 and TRBJ2-1, with D maybe TRBD2 (6 bases). The germline gives CDR1 SGHTA, CDR2 FQGNSA. V was clipped by 5 bases and J by 4 bases, with 12 bases between them. The CDR3 is 14 residues long. CDR3 in DNA: TGTGCCAGCAGCCACTCGGGACTGTACAATGAGCAGTTCTTC. It yields the protein CASSHSGLYNEQFF.

Concerning this clonotype: The junction departs from germline at one end; a sequencing error may be responsible. The genes are TRBV4-2 and TRBJ2-5; 9 positions agree with TRBD2. Germline CDR1 reads LGHNA; CDR2 reads YNFKEQ. The CDR3 has 15 residues. CDR3 bases: TGTGCCAGCAGCCGACTAGCGGATAAACAAGATACCCAGTACTTC. It translates to CASSRLADKQDTQYF.

The rearrangement uses TRBV28 and TRBJ2-7, with 16 bases aligning to TRBD2. After removal of 6 bases from V and 2 bases from J, the junction contained 7 bases not matched to a gene. Germline V gene data show CDR1 as MDHEN and CDR2 as SYDVKM. This CDR3 is built from 17 residues. CDR3 in amino acids: CASRGTSGRAPPYEQYF. In DNA, the CDR3 is TGTGCCAGCAGGGGGACTAGCGGGAGGGCCCCACCCTACGAGCAGTACTTC.

For this clonotype: A much bigger clone sits one base away, suggesting this may be a read error. V gene TRBV2 combines with J gene TRBJ2-1; D is unresolved. Per the germline V gene, CDR1 is SNHLY and CDR2 is FYNNEI. The CDR3 is 14 amino acids. CDR3 sequence: CASSEKRNSDEQLF. Here the CDR3 DNA reads TGTGCCAGCAGTGAAAAACGTAATTCCGATGAGCAGCTCTTC.

This clonotype appeared a few times. The rearrangement uses TRBV11-2 and TRBJ2-1, with 8 bases fitting TRBD2. Trimming cost V 6 bases and J 7 bases; bases outside gene matches: 14. The germline V gene has CDR1 SGHAT and CDR2 FQNNGV. This CDR3 comprises 16 residues. Written as DNA, the CDR3 is TGTGCCAGCAGTGACTTGGCGGGAGGCCCCCGTAATGAGCAGTTCTTC. Protein: CASSDLAGGPRNEQFF.

Many counts were recorded for this clonotype. The chain carries TRBV2 and TRBJ2-5, with D possibly being TRBD1 (6 bases). The germline gives CDR1 SNHLY, CDR2 FYNNEI. V shed 7 bases and J shed 2 bases, with 11 bases lying between them. The CDR3 contains 13 residues. CDR3 bases: TGTGCCAGCACATTAGGACAGCAAGAGACCCAGTACTTC. Its protein is CASTLGQQETQYF.